This T cell receptor beta chain comes out of a study of blood T cell repertoires in COVID-19. Study details: Whether acute or convalescent, the COVID-19 samples came from the United States, Italy and Spain. Sample material is recorded as cDNA or gDNA derived from T cells, B-cell-depleted T cells, or PBMCs.

Cohorts were assigned according to the clinical history that participants reported. TCRdb's table, derived via immunoSEQ multiplex PCR, lists solely in-frame clones and lacks some. The data hold roughly 220,000 clones, with 80% to 90% observed a single time. The CDR3 runs 13 residues. With 5 bases clipped from V and 5 bases from J, the junction kept 6 bases outside the gene matches. Germline V lookup: CDR1 SGHVS, CDR2 FQNEAQ. This clone was seen a few times. This TCR came from a woman aged 18-29 years in a cohort exposed to, infected with or recovered from COVID-19 (not recorded which). This chain uses TRBV7-8 with TRBJ2-7; 7 bases map to TRBD2. The sequenced sample consisted of PBMCs or T cells enriched from blood (not recorded which). The CDR3 spells CASSPPRGDEQYF. The CDR3 bases are TGTGCCAGCAGCCCCCCCCGGGGGGACGAGCAGTACTTC.